The subject of this entry is one T cell receptor (beta chain). These data come from a study of CD8+ T cells in alopecia areata. RNA extraction and reverse transcription yielded cDNA as sequencing template. The protocol was immunoSEQ multiplex PCR, while the TCRdb copy is restricted to in-frame clones and leaves out a portion. This table holds 69,000 or so clones, roughly 60% found once. The V gene lost 2 bases and the J gene lost 2 bases, with 13 bases spanning the gap. The germline V gene has CDR1 GTSNPN and CDR2 SVGIG (reference sequence). There are 15 residues in the CDR3. Peripheral blood and lesional scalp punch biopsies came from alopecia areata patients.

This receptor was identified in a human donor with alopecia areata. The rearrangement joins TRBV30 to TRBJ2-1; a weak D match, TRBD2 (5 bases). The sequences come from CD8+ T cells sorted from blood, collected at week 0. The CDR3, as DNA: TGTGCCTGGAGTCACCGTTGGACTGCCTACAATGAGCAGTTCTTC. Protein sequence: CAWSHRWTAYNEQFF. Based on the CDR3 plus reference TRBV30 and TRBJ2-1, the full variable domain is SQTIHQWPATLVQPVGSPLSLECTVEGTSNPNLYWYRQAAGRGLQLLFYSVGIGQISSEVPQNLSASRPQDRQFILSSKKLLLSDSGFYLCAWSHRWTAYNEQFFGPGTRLTVL.